This T cell receptor beta chain was found in a study of PD-1 blockade in classical Hodgkin lymphoma (dated by TCRdb to 2020 to 2022). About the full investigation: Nivolumab dosing was 3 mg/kg intravenously every 2 weeks, continuing until either disease progression or unacceptable toxicity. The study used CyTOF and TCR beta sequencing to define a peripheral blood immune signature of response to PD-1 blockade in classical Hodgkin lymphoma. What the study reported, not specific to this receptor: CD4+ but not CD8+ TCR diversity rose significantly by C4D1 (p=0.0027 vs p=0.16), most apparent in complete responders (p=0.02). Lower diversity was seen in patients whose nivolumab began less than 1 year after ASCT, and these patients were left out of later analyses so that immune reconstitution would not confound the results. Baseline TCR diversity was reported to be lower in newly diagnosed patients than in healthy donors and to be lower still in relapsed/refractory patients. Trial patients achieving complete response had baseline diversity similar to newly diagnosed patients, whereas partial responders and progressors had significantly lower diversity. The study covered only a single clinical trial cohort, and the causes of the repertoire differences, possibly disease activity or prior therapy, were still not defined.

What the time point label conveys for this sample: cycle 2 day 1 (C2D1) of nivolumab. Every trial patient had relapsed following autologous stem cell transplantation, and prior brentuximab vedotin exposure was what differed among cohorts A, B and C. The trial cohort included 50 to 60 patients with relapsed/refractory classical Hodgkin lymphoma, and each patient had a best overall response of complete response, partial response or progressive disease. Trial patients were treated with single-agent nivolumab in the multi-cohort phase II CheckMate 205 trial. Best overall response was determined by an independent review committee according to the 2007 International Working Group response criteria. PBMCs from the trial were collected at three points: immediately before nivolumab initiation (C1D1), and during therapy at cycle 2 day 1 and cycle 4 day 1. Peripheral blood was collected in 8 mL Vacutainer Cell Preparation Tubes, from which PBMCs were isolated by centrifugation and then cryopreserved.

In the case of this clone: The target of this receptor is not known. No much larger clone exists at a distance of one base, and base qualities are not known. The sample contains more than one DNA sequence encoding this CDR3.

Via the germline V gene (reference sequence), CDR1 is GTSNPN and CDR2 SVGIG. The CDR3 contains 13 residues, cysteine and phenylalanine counted. Only the CDR3 part of the read is kept: 39 bases, read in frame from the first base. V sheds 0 bases and J sheds 2 bases, leaving 5 bases between their ends. Genomic DNA was isolated using the Qiagen DNeasy kit from unsorted PBMCs as well as from negatively selected CD4+ and CD8+ fractions. Using primers that anneal to V and J segments, immunoSEQ multiplex PCR amplified the TCR beta CDR3 regions. Amplification bias was minimized using a synthetic immune receptor repertoire, and residual bias was removed computationally after sequencing. The study's processing was this. Repertoire diversity was quantified as the Shannon entropy index using custom Python scripts. The unsorted, CD4+ and CD8+ repertoires were each analyzed separately, with the exception of combined analyses, where CD4+ and CD8+ sequences were merged in silico. A clone counted as expanded when the clone's frequency after treatment rose at least 2-fold relative to C1D1, and clones undetected at baseline were given a pseudocount of 0.5. Clones with 0 or 1 copy at C1D1 were classified as singleton clones, and clones with 2 or more copies were classified as non-singleton clones. Clones expanded in unsorted samples were annotated as CD4+, CD8+ or unknown by matching protein sequences in sorted samples from the same patient. Wilcoxon tests were applied to paired samples to test diversity changes from C1D1 to C4D1. TCRdb took this table from immuneACCESS and kept in-frame rearrangements with V and J called. Such tables lack part of the clones; where checked against another copy, unresolved V genes explain under half of the gap, and the rest is unexplained. V, J and clone size are those of that table, while D and trimming were read from the DNA. A total of 25,000 to 35,000 clones appear in this sample, 71% of them only once. The ten largest clones take up roughly 3.5% of the sample.

The clonotype comes from a human donor with classical Hodgkin lymphoma. Sequences were derived from peripheral blood mononuclear cells (PBMCs), sampled before the second cycle of nivolumab. The chain employs TRBV30 and TRBJ1-5, and TRBD1 may be the D gene, going by 5 matching bases. The DNA sequence is as follows: TGTGCCTGGAGTGTACAGGGCAATCAGCCCCAGCATTTT. It codes for CAWSVQGNQPQHF.